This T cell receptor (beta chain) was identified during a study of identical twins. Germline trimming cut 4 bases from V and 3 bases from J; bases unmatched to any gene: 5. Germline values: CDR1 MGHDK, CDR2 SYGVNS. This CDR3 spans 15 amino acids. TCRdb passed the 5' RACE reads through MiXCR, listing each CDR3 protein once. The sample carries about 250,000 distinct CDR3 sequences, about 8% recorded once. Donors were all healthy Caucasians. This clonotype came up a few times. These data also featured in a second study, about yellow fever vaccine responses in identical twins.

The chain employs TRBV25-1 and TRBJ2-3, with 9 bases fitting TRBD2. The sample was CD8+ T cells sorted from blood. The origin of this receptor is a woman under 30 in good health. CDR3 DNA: TGTGCCAGCAGTGCGCTAGCGGGATGGACAGATACGCAGTATTTT. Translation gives CASSALAGWTDTQYF.